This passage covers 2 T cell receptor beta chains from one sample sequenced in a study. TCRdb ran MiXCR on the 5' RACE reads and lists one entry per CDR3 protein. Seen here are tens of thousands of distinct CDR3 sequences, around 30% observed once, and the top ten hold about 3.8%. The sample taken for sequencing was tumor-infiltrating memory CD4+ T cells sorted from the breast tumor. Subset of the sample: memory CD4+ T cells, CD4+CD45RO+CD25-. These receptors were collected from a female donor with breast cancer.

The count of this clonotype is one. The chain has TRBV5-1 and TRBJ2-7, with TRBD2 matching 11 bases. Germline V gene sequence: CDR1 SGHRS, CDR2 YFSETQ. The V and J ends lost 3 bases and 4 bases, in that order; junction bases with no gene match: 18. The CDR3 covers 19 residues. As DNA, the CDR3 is TGCGCCAGCAGCTCCCCCGGGACTAGCGGAGCTGGGGGGGCTTACGAGCAGTACTTC. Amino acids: CASSSPGTSGAGGAYEQYF.

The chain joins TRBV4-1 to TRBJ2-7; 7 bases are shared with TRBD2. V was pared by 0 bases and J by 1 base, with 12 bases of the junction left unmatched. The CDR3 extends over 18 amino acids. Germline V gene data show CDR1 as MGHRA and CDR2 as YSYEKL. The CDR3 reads CASSQDRAAGELSYEQYF. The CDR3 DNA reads TGCGCCAGCAGCCAAGATAGAGCGGCGGGAGAGTTGTCCTACGAGCAGTACTTC.